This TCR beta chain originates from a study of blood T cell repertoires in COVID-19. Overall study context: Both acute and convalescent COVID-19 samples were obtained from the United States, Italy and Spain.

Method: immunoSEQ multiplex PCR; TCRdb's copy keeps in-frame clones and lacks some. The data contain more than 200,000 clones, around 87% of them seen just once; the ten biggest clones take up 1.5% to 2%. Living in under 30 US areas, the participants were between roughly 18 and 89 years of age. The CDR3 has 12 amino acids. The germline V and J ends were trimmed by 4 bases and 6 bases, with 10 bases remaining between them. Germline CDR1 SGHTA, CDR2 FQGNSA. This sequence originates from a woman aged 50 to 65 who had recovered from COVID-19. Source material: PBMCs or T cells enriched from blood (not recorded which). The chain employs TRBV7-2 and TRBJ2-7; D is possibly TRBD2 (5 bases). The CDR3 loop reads CASSSSRVEQYF. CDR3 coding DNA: TGTGCCAGCAGCTCCTCGAGGGTCGAGCAGTACTTC.